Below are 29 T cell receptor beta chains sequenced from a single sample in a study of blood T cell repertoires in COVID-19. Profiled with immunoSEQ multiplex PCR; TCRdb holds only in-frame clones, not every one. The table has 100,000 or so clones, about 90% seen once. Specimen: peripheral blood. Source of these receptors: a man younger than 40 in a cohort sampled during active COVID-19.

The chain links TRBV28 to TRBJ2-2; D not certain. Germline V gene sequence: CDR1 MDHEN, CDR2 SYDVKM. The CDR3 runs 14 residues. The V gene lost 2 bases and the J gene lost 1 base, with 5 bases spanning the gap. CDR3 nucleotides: TGTGCCAGCAGTTTAGTCGGGAACACCGGGGAGCTGTTTTTT. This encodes CASSLVGNTGELFF.

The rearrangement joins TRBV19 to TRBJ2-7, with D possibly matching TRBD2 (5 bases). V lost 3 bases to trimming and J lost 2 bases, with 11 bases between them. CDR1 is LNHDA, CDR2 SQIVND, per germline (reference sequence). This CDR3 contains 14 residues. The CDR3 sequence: CASSIRTQPYEQYF. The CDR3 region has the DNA TGTGCCAGTAGTATCCGGACTCAGCCCTACGAGCAGTACTTC.

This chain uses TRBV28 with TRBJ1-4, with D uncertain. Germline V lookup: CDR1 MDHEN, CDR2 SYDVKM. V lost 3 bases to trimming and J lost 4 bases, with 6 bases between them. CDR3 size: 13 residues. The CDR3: CASSFENNEKLFF. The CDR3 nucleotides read TGTGCCAGCAGTTTCGAGAATAATGAAAAACTGTTTTTT. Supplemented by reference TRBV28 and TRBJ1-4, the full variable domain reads DVKVTQSSRYLVKRTGEKVFLECVQDMDHENMFWYRQDPGLGLRLIYFSYDVKMKEKGDIPEGYSVSREKKERFSLILESASTNQTSMYLCASSFENNEKLFFGSGTQLSVL.

Written as DNA, the CDR3 is TGTGCCAGCAGCGCCCCGGGTGGTCCCCAGCATTTT. It yields the protein CASSAPGGPQHF. This sequence joins TRBV5-4 and TRBJ1-5; no firm D call. Per germline, CDR1 SGHNT and CDR2 YYREEE (reference sequence). There are 12 residues in the CDR3. Trimming removed 4 bases at V and 10 bases at J, with 12 bases between.

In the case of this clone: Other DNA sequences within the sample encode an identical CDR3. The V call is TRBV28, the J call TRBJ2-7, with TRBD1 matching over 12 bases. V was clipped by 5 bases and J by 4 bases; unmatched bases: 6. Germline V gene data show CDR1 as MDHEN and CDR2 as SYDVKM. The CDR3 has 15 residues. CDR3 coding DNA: TGTGCCAGCAGTACACCGGGACAGGGGGCGTACGAGCAGTACTTC. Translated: CASSTPGQGAYEQYF.

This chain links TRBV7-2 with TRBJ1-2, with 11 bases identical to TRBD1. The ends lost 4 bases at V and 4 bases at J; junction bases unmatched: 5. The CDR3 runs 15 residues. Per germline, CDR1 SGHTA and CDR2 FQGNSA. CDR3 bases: TGTGCCAGCAGCTCCGGACAGGGGGCCAGCTATGGCTACACCTTC. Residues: CASSSGQGASYGYTF. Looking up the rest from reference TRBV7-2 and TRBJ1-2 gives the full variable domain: GAGVSQSPSNKVTEKGKDVELRCDPISGHTALYWYRQSLGQGLEFLIYFQGNSAPDKSGLPSDRFSAERTGGSVSTLTIQRTQQEDSAVYLCASSSGQGASYGYTFGSGTRLTVV.

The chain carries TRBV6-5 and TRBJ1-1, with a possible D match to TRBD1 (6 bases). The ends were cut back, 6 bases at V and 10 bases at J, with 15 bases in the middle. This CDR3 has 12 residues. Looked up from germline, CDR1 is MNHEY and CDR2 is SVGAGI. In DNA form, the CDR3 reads TGTGCCAGCAGCCGAGGGGGTCTCGGAGCTTTCTTT. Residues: CASSRGGLGAFF.

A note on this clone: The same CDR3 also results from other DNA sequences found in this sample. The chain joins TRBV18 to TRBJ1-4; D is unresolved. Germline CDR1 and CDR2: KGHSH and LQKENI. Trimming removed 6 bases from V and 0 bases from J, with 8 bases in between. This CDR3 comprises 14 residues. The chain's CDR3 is CASSPSATNEKLFF. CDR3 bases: TGTGCCAGCTCCCCCAGTGCAACTAATGAAAAACTGTTTTTT.

In DNA, the CDR3 is TGTGCCAGCAGATTTACTCCAGGAGAAAAACTGTTTTTT. Encoded protein: CASRFTPGEKLFF. V gene TRBV21-1 combines with J gene TRBJ1-4; the table's D call TRBD1 went unverified against the DNA. TRBV21-1 is classified as a pseudogene. CDR3 length: 13 residues.

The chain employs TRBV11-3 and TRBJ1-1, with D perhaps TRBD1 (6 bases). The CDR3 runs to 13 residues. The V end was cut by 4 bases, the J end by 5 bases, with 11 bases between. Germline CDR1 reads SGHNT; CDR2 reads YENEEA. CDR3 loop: CASSSDRYTEAFF. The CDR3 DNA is TGTGCCAGCAGCTCAGACAGGTATACTGAAGCTTTCTTT.

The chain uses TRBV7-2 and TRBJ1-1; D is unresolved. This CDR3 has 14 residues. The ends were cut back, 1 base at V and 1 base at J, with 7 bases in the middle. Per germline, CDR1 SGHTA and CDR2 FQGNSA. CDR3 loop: CASSLVRGNTEAFF. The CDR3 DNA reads TGTGCCAGCAGCTTAGTACGGGGGAACACTGAAGCTTTCTTT.

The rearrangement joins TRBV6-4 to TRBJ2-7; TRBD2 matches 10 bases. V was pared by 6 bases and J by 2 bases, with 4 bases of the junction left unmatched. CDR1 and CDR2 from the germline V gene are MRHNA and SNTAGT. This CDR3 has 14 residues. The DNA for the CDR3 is TGTGCCAGCAGCGTAGCGGGGGGCCCCTACGAGCAGTACTTC. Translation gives CASSVAGGPYEQYF.

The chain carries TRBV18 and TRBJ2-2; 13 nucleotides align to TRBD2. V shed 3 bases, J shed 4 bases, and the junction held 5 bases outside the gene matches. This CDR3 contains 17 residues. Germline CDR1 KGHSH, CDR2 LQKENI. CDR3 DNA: TGTGCCAGCTCACCGATGGGGACTAGCGGGGCCACCGGGGAGCTGTTTTTT. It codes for CASSPMGTSGATGELFF.

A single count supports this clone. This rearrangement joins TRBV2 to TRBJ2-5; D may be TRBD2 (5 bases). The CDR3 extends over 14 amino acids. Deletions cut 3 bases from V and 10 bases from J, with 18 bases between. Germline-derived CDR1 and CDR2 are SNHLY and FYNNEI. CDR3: CASSDSGPRVSQYF. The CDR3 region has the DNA TGTGCCAGCAGTGACAGCGGACCCCGAGTGAGCCAGTACTTC.

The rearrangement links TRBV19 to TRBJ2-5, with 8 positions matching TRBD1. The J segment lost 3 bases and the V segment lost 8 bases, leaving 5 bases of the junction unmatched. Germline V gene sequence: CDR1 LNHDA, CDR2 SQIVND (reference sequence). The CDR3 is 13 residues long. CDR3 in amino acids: CASAGTGKETQYF. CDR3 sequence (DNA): TGTGCCAGTGCCGGGACAGGTAAAGAGACCCAGTACTTC.

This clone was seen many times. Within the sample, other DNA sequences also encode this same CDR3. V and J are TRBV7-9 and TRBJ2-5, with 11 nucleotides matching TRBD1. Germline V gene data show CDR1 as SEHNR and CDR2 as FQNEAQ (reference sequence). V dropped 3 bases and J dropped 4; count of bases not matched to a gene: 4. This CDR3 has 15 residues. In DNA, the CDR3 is TGTGCCAGCAGCTTGGGGACAGGGGGTAGAGAGACCCAGTACTTC. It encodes CASSLGTGGRETQYF.

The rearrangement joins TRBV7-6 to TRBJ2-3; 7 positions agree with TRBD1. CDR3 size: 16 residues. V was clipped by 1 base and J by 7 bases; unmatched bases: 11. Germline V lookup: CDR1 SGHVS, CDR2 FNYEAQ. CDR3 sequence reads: CASSLGQGALGNTQYF. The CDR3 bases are TGTGCCAGCAGCTTAGGACAGGGCGCTTTAGGCAATACGCAGTATTTT.

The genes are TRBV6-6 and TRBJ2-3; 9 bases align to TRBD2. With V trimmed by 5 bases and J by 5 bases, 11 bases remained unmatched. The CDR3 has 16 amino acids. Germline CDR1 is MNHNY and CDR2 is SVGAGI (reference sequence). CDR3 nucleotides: TGTGCCAGCAGTCCTACCTATAGCGGGGGAAGAGATACGCAGTATTTT. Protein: CASSPTYSGGRDTQYF.

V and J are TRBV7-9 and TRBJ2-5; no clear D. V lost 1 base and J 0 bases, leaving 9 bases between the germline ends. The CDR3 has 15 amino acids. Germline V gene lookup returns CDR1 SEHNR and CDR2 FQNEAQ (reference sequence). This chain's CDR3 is CASSLGAFYQETQYF. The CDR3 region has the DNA TGTGCCAGCAGCTTAGGGGCATTCTACCAAGAGACCCAGTACTTC.

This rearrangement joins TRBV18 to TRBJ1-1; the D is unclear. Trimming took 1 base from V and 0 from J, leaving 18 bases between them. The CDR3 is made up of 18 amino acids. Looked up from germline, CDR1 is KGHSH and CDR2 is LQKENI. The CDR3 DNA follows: TGTGCCAGCTCACCACTGGATGGCTTTACCGGGGTGAACACTGAAGCTTTCTTT. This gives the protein CASSPLDGFTGVNTEAFF. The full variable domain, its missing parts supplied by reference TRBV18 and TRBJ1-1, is NAGVMQNPRHLVRRRGQEARLRCSPMKGHSHVYWYRQLPEEGLKFMVYLQKENIIDESGMPKERFSAEFPKEGPSILRIQQVVRGDSAAYFCASSPLDGFTGVNTEAFFGQGTRLTVV.

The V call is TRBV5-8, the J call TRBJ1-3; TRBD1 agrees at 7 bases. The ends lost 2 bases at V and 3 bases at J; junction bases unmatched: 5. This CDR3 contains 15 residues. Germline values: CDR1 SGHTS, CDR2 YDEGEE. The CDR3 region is CASSFPGGDGNTIYF. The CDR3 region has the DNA TGTGCCAGCAGCTTTCCAGGGGGTGATGGAAACACCATATATTTT.

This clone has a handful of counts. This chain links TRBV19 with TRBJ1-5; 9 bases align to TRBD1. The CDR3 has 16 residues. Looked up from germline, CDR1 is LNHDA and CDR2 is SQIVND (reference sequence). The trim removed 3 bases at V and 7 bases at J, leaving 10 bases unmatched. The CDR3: CASSMPTGTGSQPQHF. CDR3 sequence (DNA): TGTGCCAGTAGTATGCCGACCGGGACAGGGAGCCAGCCCCAGCATTTT.

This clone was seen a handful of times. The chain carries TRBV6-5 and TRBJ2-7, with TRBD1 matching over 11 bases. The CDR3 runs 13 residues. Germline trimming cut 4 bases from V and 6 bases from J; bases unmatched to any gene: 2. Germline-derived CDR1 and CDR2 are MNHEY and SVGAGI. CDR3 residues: CASSSDRGLEQYF. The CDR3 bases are TGTGCCAGCAGTTCGGACAGGGGGCTCGAGCAGTACTTC.

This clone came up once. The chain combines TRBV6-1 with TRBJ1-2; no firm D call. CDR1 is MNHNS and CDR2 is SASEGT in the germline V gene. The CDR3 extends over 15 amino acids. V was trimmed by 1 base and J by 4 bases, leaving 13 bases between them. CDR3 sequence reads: CASSEDPRLVYGYTF. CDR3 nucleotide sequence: TGTGCCAGCAGTGAAGACCCCAGGCTGGTCTATGGCTACACCTTC.

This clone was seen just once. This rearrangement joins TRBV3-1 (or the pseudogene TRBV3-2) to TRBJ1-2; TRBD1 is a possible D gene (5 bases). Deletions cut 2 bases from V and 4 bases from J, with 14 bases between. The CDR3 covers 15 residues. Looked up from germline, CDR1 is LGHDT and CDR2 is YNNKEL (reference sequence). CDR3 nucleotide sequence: TGTGCCAGCAGCCAAATTGGCGACAGAGGCTATGGCTACACCTTC. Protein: CASSQIGDRGYGYTF.

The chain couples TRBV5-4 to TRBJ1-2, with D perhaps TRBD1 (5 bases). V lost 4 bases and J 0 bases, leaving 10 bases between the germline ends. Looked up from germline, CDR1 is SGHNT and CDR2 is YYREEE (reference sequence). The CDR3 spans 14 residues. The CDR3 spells CASSRDLANYGYTF. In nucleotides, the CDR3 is TGTGCCAGCAGCAGGGACTTAGCTAACTATGGCTACACCTTC.

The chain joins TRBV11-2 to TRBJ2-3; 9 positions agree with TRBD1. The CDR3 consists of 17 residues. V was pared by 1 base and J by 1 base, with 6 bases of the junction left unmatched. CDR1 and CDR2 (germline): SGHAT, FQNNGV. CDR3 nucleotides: TGTGCCAGCAGCTTAGTGGTACAGGGGGCAGGCACAGATACGCAGTATTTT. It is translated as CASSLVVQGAGTDTQYF.

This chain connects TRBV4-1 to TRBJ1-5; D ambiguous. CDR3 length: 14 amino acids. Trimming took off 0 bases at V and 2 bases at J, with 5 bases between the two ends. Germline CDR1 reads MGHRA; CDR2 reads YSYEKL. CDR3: CASSQEGGNQPQHF. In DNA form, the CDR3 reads TGCGCCAGCAGCCAAGAGGGAGGCAATCAGCCCCAGCATTTT.

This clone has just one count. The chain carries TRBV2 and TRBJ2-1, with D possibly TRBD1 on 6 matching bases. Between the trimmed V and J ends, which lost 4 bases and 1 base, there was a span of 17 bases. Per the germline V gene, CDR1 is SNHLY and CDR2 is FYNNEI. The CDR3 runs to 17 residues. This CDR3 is CASSGSDSSSSYNEQFF. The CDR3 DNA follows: TGTGCCAGCAGTGGTTCGGACAGCTCTTCATCCTACAATGAGCAGTTCTTC.